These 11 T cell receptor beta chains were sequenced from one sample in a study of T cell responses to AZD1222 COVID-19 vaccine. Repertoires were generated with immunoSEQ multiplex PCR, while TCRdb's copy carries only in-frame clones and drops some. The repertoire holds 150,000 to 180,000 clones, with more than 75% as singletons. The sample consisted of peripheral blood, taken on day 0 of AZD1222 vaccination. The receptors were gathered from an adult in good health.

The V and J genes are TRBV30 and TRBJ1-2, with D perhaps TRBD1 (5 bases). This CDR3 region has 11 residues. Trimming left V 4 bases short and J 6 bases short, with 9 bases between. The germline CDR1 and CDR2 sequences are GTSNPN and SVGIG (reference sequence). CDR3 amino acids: CAWMRGDGYTF. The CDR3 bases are TGTGCCTGGATGCGAGGGGATGGCTACACCTTC.

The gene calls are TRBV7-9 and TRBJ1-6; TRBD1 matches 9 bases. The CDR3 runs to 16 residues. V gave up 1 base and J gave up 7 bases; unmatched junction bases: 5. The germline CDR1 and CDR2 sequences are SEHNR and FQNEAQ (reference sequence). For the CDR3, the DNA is TGTGCCAGCAGCTTAGGCTGGACAGGGGAAAATTCACCCCTCCACTTT. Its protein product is CASSLGWTGENSPLHF.

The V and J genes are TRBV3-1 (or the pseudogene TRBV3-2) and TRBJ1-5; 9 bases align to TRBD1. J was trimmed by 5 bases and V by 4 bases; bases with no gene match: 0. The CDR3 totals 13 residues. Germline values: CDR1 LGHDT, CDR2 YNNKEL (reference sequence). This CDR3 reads CASSRTGDQPQHF. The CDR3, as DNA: TGTGCCAGCAGCCGGACAGGGGATCAGCCCCAGCATTTT.

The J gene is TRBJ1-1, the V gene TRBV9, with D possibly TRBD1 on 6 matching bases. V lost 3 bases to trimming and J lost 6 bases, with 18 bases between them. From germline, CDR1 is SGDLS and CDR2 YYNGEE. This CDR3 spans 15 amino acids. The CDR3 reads CASSGLQGPGAEAFF. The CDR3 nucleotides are TGTGCCAGCAGCGGACTACAGGGCCCGGGGGCTGAAGCTTTCTTT.

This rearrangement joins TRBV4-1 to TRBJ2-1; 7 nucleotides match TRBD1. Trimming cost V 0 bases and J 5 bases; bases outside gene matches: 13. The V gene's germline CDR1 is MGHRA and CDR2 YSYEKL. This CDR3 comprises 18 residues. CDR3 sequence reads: CASSQEGSPGQKNNEQFF. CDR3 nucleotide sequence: TGCGCCAGCAGCCAAGAGGGATCGCCGGGACAGAAAAACAATGAGCAGTTCTTC.

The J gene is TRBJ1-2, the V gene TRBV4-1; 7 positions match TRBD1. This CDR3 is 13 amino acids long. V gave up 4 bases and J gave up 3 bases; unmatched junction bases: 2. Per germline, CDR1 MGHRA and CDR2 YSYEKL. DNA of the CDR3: TGCGCCAGCAGCCCTACAGGGGACTATGGCTACACCTTC. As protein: CASSPTGDYGYTF.

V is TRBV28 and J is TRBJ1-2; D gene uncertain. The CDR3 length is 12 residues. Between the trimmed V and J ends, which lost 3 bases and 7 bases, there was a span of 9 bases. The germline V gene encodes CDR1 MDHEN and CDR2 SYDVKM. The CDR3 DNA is TGTGCCAGCAGTTTCCAACGGTTTGGCTACACCTTC. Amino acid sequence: CASSFQRFGYTF.

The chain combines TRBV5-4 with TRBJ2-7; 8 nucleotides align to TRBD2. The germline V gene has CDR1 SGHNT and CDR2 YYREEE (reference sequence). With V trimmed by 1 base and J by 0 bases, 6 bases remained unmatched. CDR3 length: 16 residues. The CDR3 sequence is CASSLLGRGDSYEQYF. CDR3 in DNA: TGTGCCAGCAGCTTGTTAGGGCGGGGGGACTCCTACGAGCAGTACTTC.

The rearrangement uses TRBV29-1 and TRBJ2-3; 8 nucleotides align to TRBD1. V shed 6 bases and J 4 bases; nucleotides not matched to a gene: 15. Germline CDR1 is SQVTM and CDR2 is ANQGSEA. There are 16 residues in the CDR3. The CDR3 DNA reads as TGCAGCGTGAGGGGGGACAGGTCGGGTAGTCCAGATACGCAGTATTTT. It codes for CSVRGDRSGSPDTQYF.

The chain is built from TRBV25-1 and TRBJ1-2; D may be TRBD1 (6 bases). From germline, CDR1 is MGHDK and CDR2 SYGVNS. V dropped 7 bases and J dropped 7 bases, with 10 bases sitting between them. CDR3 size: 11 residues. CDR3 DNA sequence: TGTGCCAGCACCGGGACATCTGGCTACACCTTC. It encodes CASTGTSGYTF.

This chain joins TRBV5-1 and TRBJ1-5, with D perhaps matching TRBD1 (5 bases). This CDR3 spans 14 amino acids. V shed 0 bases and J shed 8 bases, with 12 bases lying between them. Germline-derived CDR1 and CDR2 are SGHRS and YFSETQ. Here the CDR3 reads CASSLGGMGEPQHF. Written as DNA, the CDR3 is TGCGCCAGCAGCTTGGGGGGGATGGGCGAGCCCCAGCATTTT.